Here is one T cell receptor (beta chain) with its context. Its target is not known. The data stem from a study of vaccination and CD4 T cells after COVID-19. Across the whole study: The authors used overlapping spike peptides from SARS-CoV-2, HCoV-NL63, HCoV-OC43 and HCoV-229E to stimulate cells.

The CDR3 totals 14 residues. Treatment here: roughly 10-day PBMC culture with coronavirus spike peptide pools or control peptides (ViraFEST assay). Sequencing of the DNA from cultured CD4+ T cells was carried out with the Oncomine TCR Beta short-read assay. MiXCR, applied by TCRdb to the PCR reads, yields one record per CDR3 protein. The sample has 15,000 to 20,000 distinct CDR3 sequences, around 49% seen once. Sequencing input: CD4+ T cells from blood, cultured in vitro. This TCR derives from a human donor who had recovered from COVID-19. V and J are TRBV21-1 and TRBJ2-2; TRBD2 is the table's D call and was not checked against the DNA. TRBV21-1 is marked as a pseudogene. This CDR3 is CAPEGVANTGELFF. DNA of the CDR3: TGTGCCCCCGAGGGAGTCGCGAACACCGGGGAGCTGTTTTTT.